The rows below give T cell receptor beta chains drawn from one sample of a study of response to subunit inactivated influenza vaccine. TCRdb called the RT-PCR reads again in MiXCR, with one record for every CDR3 protein. Found here are over 400,000 distinct CDR3 sequences, roughly 9.7% of them singletons; the top ten hold approximately 12%. The specimen was PBMCs from blood, collected roughly 6 weeks after vaccination. Every receptor here comes from a man aged 50-59 years who received an inactivated influenza vaccine. The CDR3 runs from the conserved cysteine through the conserved F or W. The D gene is left open where the match is weak. Rows give clone size only sometimes, using once, few, many, or a class for an expanded clone.

TRBJ2-3	NA	14	TRBV6-1	NA	CASSQGWQGDTQYF	TGTGCCAGCAGTCAGGGGTGGCAGGGAGATACGCAGTATTTT
TRBJ2-1	NA	14	TRBV12-3/TRBV12-4	TRBD2	CASNRRGYYNEQFF	TGTGCCAGCAACCGGCGGGGGTACTACAATGAGCAGTTCTTC
TRBJ1-2	NA	13	TRBV5-1	TRBD1	CASSLVRGQGVTF	TGCGCCAGCAGCTTAGTCCGGGGACAGGGTGTAACCTTC
TRBJ1-4	many	15	TRBV6-5	NA	CASSYRPSTNEKLFF	TGTGCCAGCAGTTACCGACCTTCAACTAATGAAAAACTGTTTTTT
TRBJ2-5	few	19	TRBV7-8	TRBD2	CASSLDPGLAGGDQETQYF	TGTGCCAGCAGCTTAGACCCGGGGCTAGCGGGGGGGGATCAAGAGACCCAGTACTTC
TRBJ2-7	many	14	TRBV12-3/TRBV12-4	TRBD2	CASTGTSGSYEQYF	TGTGCCAGCACCGGGACTAGCGGGAGTTACGAGCAGTACTTC
TRBJ2-7	few	16	TRBV7-8	NA	CASSQSRAGITYEQYF	TGTGCCAGCAGCCAATCACGGGCCGGAATCACCTACGAGCAGTACTTC
TRBJ2-7	many	12	TRBV2	NA	CASSDTPYEQYF	TGTGCCAGCAGTGATACGCCCTACGAGCAGTACTTC
TRBJ2-7	NA	15	TRBV4-3	NA	CASSQDVKGPYEQYF	TGCGCCAGCAGCCAAGATGTGAAAGGGCCCTACGAGCAGTACTTC
TRBJ2-3	few	12	TRBV20-1	NA	CSARGDTDTQYF	TGCAGTGCCAGGGGTGACACAGATACGCAGTATTTT
TRBJ1-1	many	13	TRBV5-1	NA	CASSRETNTEAFF	TGCGCCAGCAGCCGGGAGACGAACACTGAAGCTTTCTTT
TRBJ2-5	NA	14	TRBV6-1	TRBD2	CASNRAGFGETQYF	TGTGCCAGCAATAGAGCGGGGTTTGGGGAGACCCAGTACTTC
TRBJ2-7	many	14	TRBV20-1	TRBD1	CSASARDRGYEQYF	TGCAGTGCTAGTGCCCGGGACAGGGGTTACGAGCAGTACTTC
TRBJ2-5	NA	14	TRBV20-1	NA	CSARDRGSQETQYF	TGCAGTGCTAGAGATCGGGGGTCCCAAGAGACCCAGTACTTC
TRBJ2-2	many	12	TRBV5-6	NA	CASSLVVNELFF	TGTGCCAGCAGCTTGGTGGTCAATGAGCTGTTTTTT
TRBJ2-1	many	15	TRBV4-3	TRBD2	CASSQGSGSGSEQFF	TGCGCCAGCAGCCAAGGGTCGGGTAGCGGGAGTGAGCAGTTCTTC
TRBJ2-3	many	12	TRBV29-1	NA	CSVVGGADTQYF	TGCAGCGTTGTTGGGGGTGCAGATACGCAGTATTTT
TRBJ2-1	few	13	TRBV29-1	TRBD1	CSALGQGGHEQFF	TGCAGCGCTTTGGGACAGGGGGGTCATGAGCAGTTCTTC
TRBJ2-2	few	18	TRBV11-2	TRBD1	CASSLDNWGQGNTGELFF	TGTGCCAGCAGCTTAGATAATTGGGGACAGGGTAACACCGGGGAGCTGTTTTTT
TRBJ2-5	NA	15	TRBV9	NA	CASSTLGAHQETQYF	TGTGCCAGCAGCACCCTAGGGGCCCACCAAGAGACCCAGTACTTC
TRBJ2-3	NA	13	TRBV20-1	NA	CSAPRGNTDTQYF	TGCAGTGCTCCTAGGGGAAACACAGATACGCAGTATTTT
TRBJ2-3	few	12	TRBV10-3	NA	CAISRDRTGQYF	TGTGCCATCAGTAGGGACCGCACGGGGCAGTATTTT
TRBJ2-1	NA	13	TRBV9	NA	CASSAGVGNEQFF	TGTGCCAGCAGCGCCGGCGTTGGAAATGAGCAGTTCTTC
TRBJ2-3	many	16	TRBV29-1	TRBD2	CSVVIGLAGALDTQYF	TGCAGCGTTGTTATCGGACTAGCGGGAGCTTTAGATACGCAGTATTTT
TRBJ2-7	NA	14	TRBV20-1	TRBD1	CSARDQQGRWEQYF	TGCAGTGCTAGAGATCAACAGGGGCGCTGGGAGCAGTACTTC
TRBJ2-7	many	12	TRBV5-1	NA	CASSSRAYEQYF	TGCGCCAGCAGCTCCCGGGCCTACGAGCAGTACTTC
TRBJ2-2	many	14	TRBV5-6	NA	CASSLGVNTGELFF	TGTGCCAGCAGCTTGGGGGTGAACACCGGGGAGCTGTTTTTT
TRBJ1-5	NA	14	TRBV20-1	TRBD1	CSAKSWTGDQPQHF	TGCAGTGCCAAATCTTGGACAGGGGATCAGCCCCAGCATTTT